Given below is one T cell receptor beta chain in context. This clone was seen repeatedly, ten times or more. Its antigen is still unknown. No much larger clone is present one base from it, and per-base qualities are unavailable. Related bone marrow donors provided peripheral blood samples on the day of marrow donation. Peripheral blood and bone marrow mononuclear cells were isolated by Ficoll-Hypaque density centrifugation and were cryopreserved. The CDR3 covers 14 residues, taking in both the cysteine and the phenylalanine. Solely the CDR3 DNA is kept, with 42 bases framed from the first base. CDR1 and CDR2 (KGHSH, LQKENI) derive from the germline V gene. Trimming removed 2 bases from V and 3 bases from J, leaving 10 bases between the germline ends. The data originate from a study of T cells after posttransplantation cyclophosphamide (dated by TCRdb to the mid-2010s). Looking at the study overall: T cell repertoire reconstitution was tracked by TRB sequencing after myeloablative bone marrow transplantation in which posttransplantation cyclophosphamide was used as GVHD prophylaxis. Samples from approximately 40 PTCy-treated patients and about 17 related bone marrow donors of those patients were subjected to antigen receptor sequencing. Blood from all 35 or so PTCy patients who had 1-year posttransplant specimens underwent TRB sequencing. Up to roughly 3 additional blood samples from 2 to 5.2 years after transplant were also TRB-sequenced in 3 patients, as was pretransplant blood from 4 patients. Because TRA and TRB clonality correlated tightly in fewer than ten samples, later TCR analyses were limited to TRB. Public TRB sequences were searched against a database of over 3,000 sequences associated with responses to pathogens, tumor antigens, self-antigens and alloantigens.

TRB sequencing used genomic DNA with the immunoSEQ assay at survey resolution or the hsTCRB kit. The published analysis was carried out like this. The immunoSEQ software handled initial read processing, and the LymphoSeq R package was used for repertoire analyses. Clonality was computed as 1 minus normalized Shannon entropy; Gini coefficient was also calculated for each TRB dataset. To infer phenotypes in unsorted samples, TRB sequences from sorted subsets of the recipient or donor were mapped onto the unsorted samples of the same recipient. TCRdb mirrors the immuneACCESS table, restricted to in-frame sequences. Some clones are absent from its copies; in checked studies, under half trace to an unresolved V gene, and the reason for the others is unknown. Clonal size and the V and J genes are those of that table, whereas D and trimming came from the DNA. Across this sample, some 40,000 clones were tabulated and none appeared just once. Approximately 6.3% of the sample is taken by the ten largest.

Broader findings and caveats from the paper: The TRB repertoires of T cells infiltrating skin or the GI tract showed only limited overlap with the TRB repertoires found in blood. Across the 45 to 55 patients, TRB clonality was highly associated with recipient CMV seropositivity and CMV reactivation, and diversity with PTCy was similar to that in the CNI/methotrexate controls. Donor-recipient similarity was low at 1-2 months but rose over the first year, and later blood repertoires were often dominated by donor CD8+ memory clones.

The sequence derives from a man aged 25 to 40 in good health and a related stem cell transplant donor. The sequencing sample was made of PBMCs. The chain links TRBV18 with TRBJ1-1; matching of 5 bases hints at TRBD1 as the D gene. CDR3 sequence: CASSPTRAYTEAFF. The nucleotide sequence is TGTGCCAGCTCACCAACCAGGGCGTACACTGAAGCTTTCTTT.